This TCR beta chain was identified in a study of response to subunit inactivated influenza vaccine. TCRdb used MiXCR to reprocess the RT-PCR reads, holding one entry per CDR3 protein. This sample yields around 200,000 distinct CDR3 sequences, of which approximately 12% are seen a single time; 25% to 30% belongs to the top ten. This clonotype was counted a few times. The sample was also reused in another study, on T cells expressing NK-cell markers. As that report states: What made the TCR beta cDNA was 5'RACE template switching with UMIs. Sorted T-cell subsets CD3+CD56+NKG2C+, CD3+CD56+NKG2C- and CD3+CD56-NKG2C+ were TCR beta-sequenced. Serological testing identified most of the eight sequenced donors as HCMV-seropositive and one as seronegative. Each of 6 or 7 donors carried dominant NKG2C+ clonotypes accounting for about 1.0-8% of CD8+ T cells.

This clonotype was sampled from a man in his forties or fifties who received an inactivated influenza vaccine. This specimen was CD8+ T cells sorted from PBMCs, taken 11 to 12 days after vaccination.

CDR3 amino acids: CSARDTYSTDTQYF. CDR3 coding DNA: TGCAGTGCTAGAGACACATATAGCACAGATACGCAGTATTTT. The chain employs TRBV20-1 and TRBJ2-3; D not certain. The CDR3 totals 14 residues. Germline V gives CDR1 DFQATT, CDR2 SNEGSKA (reference sequence). V lost 0 bases and J 0 bases, leaving 7 bases between the germline ends.